The entry below describes one T cell receptor (beta chain). Which antigen it targets is not known. No base quality values were provided; no much bigger clone lies one nucleotide off. The data are from a study of shared clonotypes between healthy human individuals (dated by TCRdb to the early 2020s). In terms of the full investigation: The cohort comprised a couple of women and a few men aged 18 to 49 years. Each donor's leukapheresis produced roughly between about 0.9 and 9.5 billion PBMCs. Per donor, three plates each were used for CD4 naive and CD4 memory, two for CD8 naive, and one for CD8 memory. Different laboratories and diverse techniques were used to prepare libraries and sequence TCR repertoires, to increase sequencing depth and limit assay-specific biases. To estimate repertoire size and how much clonotypes are shared between individuals, the study performed deep sequencing of blood TCR repertoires from a handful of healthy adults.

The study at large found these results: Incomplete sequencing was indicated by rarefaction of sorted-subset datasets, despite the large sequencing depth. Pairwise subsampling led to the expectation that sequencing depth would affect the degree of clonotype sharing among donors. Naive subsets generally had larger estimated clonotype richness than memory subsets. Higher generation probabilities were observed for clonotypes shared by all four sorted-subset donors than for non-shared clonotypes. Sampling was restricted to blood, and TCR repertoires in tissue are likely to differ from TCR repertoires in blood. Across a handful of donors, about 4.5% of naive CD4, roughly 3.5% of naive CD8, 2.3% of memory CD4, and roughly 0.4% of memory CD8 clonotypes were shared. Because the study included only a small number of donors, the genetic and exposure-history diversity represented was limited.

Inclusive of the bounding cysteine and phenylalanine, the CDR3 is 14 residues long. Only the CDR3 region is kept as DNA, spanning 42 bases read in frame from base 1. From a lookup of the germline V gene (reference sequence), CDR1 and CDR2 are GTSNPN and SVGIG. V has 5 bases trimmed and J has 2 bases trimmed; junction bases matching no gene number 3. Using the deep immunoSEQ assay, multiplex PCR amplified TCR CDR3 regions from genomic DNA. Extracted genomic DNA from each cell subset was spread evenly across all wells of several immunoSEQ 96-well plates, with each plate serving as a replicate. Each replicate PCR for sorted subsets received about 210 ng genomic DNA, equal to roughly 33,000 T cell genomes. Purified libraries were measured with a Qubit 3.0 fluorometer, size-checked on a Bioanalyzer 2100, and measured again with the KAPA Library Quantification kit. Each immunoSEQ 96-well plate was sequenced on its own single-read 150-cycle Illumina NextSeq 550 flow cell. Turning to the authors' computational methods: Because the immunoSEQ output held only junctional sequences and lacked quality scores, the filtering could not match the filtering applied to full-length reads. Sequences were annotated with PyIR, a Python wrapper for IgBLAST v1.9, and V/J genes and CDR3 were assigned using IMGT germline references. Reads were removed for weak V/J assignments (E-value above 1e-6), missing CDR3, stop codons, out-of-frame junctions, or ambiguous translated residues. V3J clonotypes were defined by identical inferred V gene, J gene, and CDR3 amino acid sequence. Percentage overlap between repertoires was computed as shared unique clonotypes divided by the size of the smaller repertoire. Three approaches were used to assess repertoire richness: RTK rarefaction, the Chao1 estimator, and Recon v2.1 estimates of unobserved clonotypes. Generation probabilities for all TCRbeta clonotypes obtained by the gDNA method from a few donors were computed using OLGA. The table was pulled from immuneACCESS by TCRdb, which kept in-frame rearrangements only. Such tables lose some clones; where checked, under half of the loss comes from unresolved V genes, and the rest has no known cause. The DNA was the basis for D and trimming; V, J and clone size are from that table. The sample table shows around 2.5 million clones, and over 85% are seen once. The ten largest account for 0.36% of the sample.

The donors were healthy, HIV-negative adults with no recently reported acute infections or vaccinations. All donors were Caucasian adults living in Nashville, Tennessee, USA. CD4+ T cells were enriched by magnetic negative selection, after which naive cells were positively selected on CD45RA and the negative fraction was taken as the memory subset. Blood was obtained by leukapheresis, after which PBMCs were separated by Ficoll-Histopaque density gradient centrifugation and cryopreserved in liquid nitrogen vapor phase. Purity and quantity of every magnetically sorted T cell population were checked by analytical flow cytometry. Each sorted fraction had its genomic DNA isolated and then quantified by UV absorbance on a Nanodrop 2000c.

The rearranged segments are TRBV30 and TRBJ2-3, with TRBD2 matching 11 junction bases. The TCR comes from a man aged 18 to 35 in good health. Some clones in this sample may be carry-over from other donors' samples. The specimen sequenced was naive CD4+ T cells from PBMCs. Sample cell subset or site, as interpreted from the label and publication: CD45RA+ positively selected. The nucleotide sequence reads TGTGCCTGGTTGACTAGCGGGATCACAGATACGCAGTATTTT. Its amino acids are CAWLTSGITDTQYF.